These 32 T cell receptor beta chains share one sample of origin, sequenced in a study of long-term antiretroviral therapy in people with HIV. Sequencing relied on immunoSEQ assay v3.0, run at survey level. The table came from immunoSEQ multiplex PCR; TCRdb's copy has only in-frame clones and leaves some out. This sample has approximately 30,000 clones, with over 70% found just once. Sample: unsorted PBMCs, taken 2.7 to 2.9 years after starting antiretroviral therapy. All receptors derive from a man aged 30-40 years with HIV.

The chain carries TRBV18 and TRBJ2-1, with D unresolved. Germline loops: CDR1 KGHSH, CDR2 LQKENI. The length of the CDR3 is 12 residues. The germline V and J ends were trimmed by 1 base and 8 bases, with 6 bases remaining between them. The CDR3 loop is CASSPLSYEQFF. The CDR3 DNA follows: TGTGCCAGCTCACCACTTAGCTATGAGCAGTTCTTC.

The V gene is TRBV27, the J gene TRBJ2-1; 11 bases are a match to TRBD2. V shed 4 bases, J shed 2 bases, and the junction held 1 base outside the gene matches. Germline V gene lookup returns CDR1 MNHEY and CDR2 SMNVEV (reference sequence). The CDR3 covers 15 residues. In DNA, the CDR3 is TGTGCCAGCAGTTGGGGACTAGCGGCCTACAATGAGCAGTTCTTC. It is translated as CASSWGLAAYNEQFF.

The table lists this clone with a few counts. V and J are TRBV2 and TRBJ2-7; 7 bases line up with TRBD1. J gave up 5 bases and V 10 bases, and 17 bases lay outside the gene matches. This CDR3 is 15 amino acids long. Germline V gene data show CDR1 as SNHLY and CDR2 as FYNNEI. The CDR3 spells CATGGSRQGHNEQYF. The CDR3 DNA reads as TGTGCCACAGGGGGTTCGAGACAGGGCCACAACGAGCAGTACTTC. The full variable domain, with the rest looked up from reference TRBV2 and TRBJ2-7, is EPEVTQTPSHQVTQMGQEVILRCVPISNHLYFYWYRQILGQKVEFLVSFYNNEISEKSEIFDDQFSVERPDGSNFTLKIRSTKLEDSAMYFCATGGSRQGHNEQYFGPGTRLTVT.

The J gene is TRBJ2-7, the V gene TRBV18; TRBD1 agrees at 7 bases. V gave up 4 bases and J gave up 3 bases; unmatched junction bases: 9. Germline V CDR1 and CDR2: KGHSH, LQKENI. This CDR3 has 15 amino acids. CDR3 sequence: CASSHLPDRNYEQYF. Here the CDR3 DNA reads TGTGCCAGCTCACACCTCCCGGACAGGAACTACGAGCAGTACTTC.

The J gene is TRBJ2-4, the V gene TRBV19; the match to TRBD2 covers 11 bases. The germline V gene encodes CDR1 LNHDA and CDR2 SQIVND (reference sequence). The CDR3 runs to 18 residues. The V gene end was trimmed by 9 bases and the J gene end by 0 bases; junction bases not matched to a gene: 13. The CDR3: CASSRTSGRSLAKNIQYF. The DNA for the CDR3 is TGTGCCAGCTCCCGGACTAGCGGGCGCAGCCTAGCCAAAAACATTCAGTACTTC.

V gene TRBV30 combines with J gene TRBJ1-1; TRBD1 matches 7 bases. Trimming removed 4 bases from V and 3 bases from J; junction bases left unmatched: 2. The germline V gene has CDR1 GTSNPN and CDR2 SVGIG (reference sequence). There are 12 residues in the CDR3. CDR3 DNA: TGTGCCTGGACAGGGGGTGACACTGAAGCTTTCTTT. Protein: CAWTGGDTEAFF. Full variable domain (remainder filled in from reference TRBV30 and TRBJ1-1): SQTIHQWPATLVQPVGSPLSLECTVEGTSNPNLYWYRQAAGRGLQLLFYSVGIGQISSEVPQNLSASRPQDRQFILSSKKLLLSDSGFYLCAWTGGDTEAFFGQGTRLTVV.

This clone was detected a few times. This chain links TRBV5-8 with TRBJ1-5; possibly TRBD1 for D (6 bases). With 1 base removed from V and 6 bases from J, the gap between germline ends came to 14 bases. Germline CDR1 and CDR2: SGHTS and YDEGEE. The CDR3 is 15 amino acids. DNA for the CDR3: TGTGCCAGCAGCTTGTCAGGGGCGCTCCGTCAGCCCCAGCATTTT. This encodes CASSLSGALRQPQHF.

This rearrangement joins TRBV29-1 to TRBJ2-7; 7 bases map to TRBD1. Trimming removed 1 base from V and 2 bases from J; junction bases left unmatched: 8. Germline V gene data show CDR1 as SQVTM and CDR2 as ANQGSEA. The CDR3 has 15 amino acids. This CDR3 is CSVEGQGASPYEQYF. The DNA of the CDR3 is TGCAGCGTTGAAGGACAGGGCGCATCCCCCTACGAGCAGTACTTC.

V is TRBV11-2 and J is TRBJ2-5; TRBD1 or TRBD2 may be the D gene (6 bases each). Germline V gene lookup returns CDR1 SGHAT and CDR2 FQNNGV. V lost 2 bases, J lost 5 bases, and 18 bases lay in between. The CDR3 consists of 16 residues. The CDR3 here is CASSLTWGARMETQYF. As DNA, the CDR3 is TGTGCCAGCAGCTTAACGTGGGGGGCCCGAATGGAGACCCAGTACTTC.

The chain recombines TRBV5-1 with TRBJ2-3; D is possibly TRBD1 (5 bases). V was clipped by 1 base and J by 0 bases, with 6 bases between them. The length of the CDR3 is 14 residues. The germline gives CDR1 SGHRS, CDR2 YFSETQ. CDR3 amino acids: CASSLTGSTDTQYF. The CDR3 DNA follows: TGCGCCAGCAGCTTGACAGGTAGCACAGATACGCAGTATTTT.

The chain has TRBV27 and TRBJ2-3, with 10 bases lining up with TRBD1. The CDR3 length is 13 residues. Per the germline V gene, CDR1 is MNHEY and CDR2 is SMNVEV (reference sequence). V gave up 10 bases and J gave up 5 bases; unmatched junction bases: 6. CDR3: CATIDRGQDTQYF. The CDR3, as DNA: TGTGCCACCATAGACAGGGGGCAAGATACGCAGTATTTT.

In this sample, this clone turned up a few times. The rearrangement uses TRBV6-6 and TRBJ1-5; D may be TRBD1 (6 bases). Looked up from germline, CDR1 is MNHNY and CDR2 is SVGAGI (reference sequence). The CDR3 is 15 residues long. V lost 6 bases and J lost 6, with 18 bases in between. CDR3 in DNA: TGTGCCAGCAGCGACCGGACAGTGGTAATTCAGCCCCAGCATTTT. Translation gives CASSDRTVVIQPQHF.

The rearrangement links TRBV9 to TRBJ2-7; D may correspond to TRBD1 or TRBD2 (7 bases each). The CDR3 is 14 amino acids. Germline CDR1 and CDR2: SGDLS and YYNGEE. Trimming stripped 4 bases from V and 5 bases from J, with 16 bases between. CDR3 DNA: TGTGCCAGCAGCCCAGCGGGACAGCTGGACGAGCAGTACTTC. Translated, it gives CASSPAGQLDEQYF.

The V and J genes are TRBV5-6 and TRBJ1-1; 9 bases are shared with TRBD1. The junction had 8 bases not matched to a gene; V was cut back by 6 bases and J by 5 bases. This CDR3 comprises 14 residues. The germline gives CDR1 SGHDT, CDR2 YYEEEE. CDR3 sequence: CASTMTGGRTEAFF. In DNA form, the CDR3 reads TGTGCCAGCACCATGACAGGGGGACGGACTGAAGCTTTCTTT.

This chain joins TRBV4-2 and TRBJ2-1; TRBD2 matches 9 bases. The germline gives CDR1 LGHNA, CDR2 YNFKEQ. This CDR3 is built from 14 residues. The V and J ends lost 2 bases and 8 bases, in that order; junction bases with no gene match: 4. The CDR3 nucleotides are TGTGCCAGCAGCCAAAATCTAGCGGGGTATGAGCAGTTCTTC. This encodes CASSQNLAGYEQFF.

The V and J genes are TRBV5-4 and TRBJ2-5; D is perhaps TRBD1 or TRBD2 (6 bases each). Germline loops: CDR1 SGHNT, CDR2 YYREEE (reference sequence). V lost 0 bases and J 0 bases, leaving 12 bases between the germline ends. The length of the CDR3 is 16 residues. CDR3 DNA sequence: TGTGCCAGCAGCTTGGTGGGGGGCCCGTACCAAGAGACCCAGTACTTC. Its protein product is CASSLVGGPYQETQYF.

The J gene is TRBJ1-1, the V gene TRBV4-3; possibly TRBD1 for D (5 bases). The CDR3 consists of 15 residues. V shed 5 bases and J shed 4 bases, with 17 bases lying between them. Germline CDR1 LGHNA, CDR2 YSLEER. The DNA for the CDR3 is TGCGCCAGCAGCGGAGGGTCAGGGAGGAGCACTGAAGCTTTCTTT. It specifies CASSGGSGRSTEAFF.

V usage is TRBV5-1 and J usage is TRBJ1-1; D gene ambiguous. The CDR3 is 13 amino acids. The V end lost 4 bases, the J end lost 1 base, and 8 bases lay between the germline ends. CDR1 is SGHRS, CDR2 YFSETQ, per germline. The CDR3 region is CASSLVRNTEAFF. CDR3 sequence (DNA): TGCGCCAGCAGCCTAGTACGGAACACTGAAGCTTTCTTT.

The rearrangement links TRBV19 to TRBJ2-3; 7 bases line up with TRBD1. V trimming: 0 bases; J trimming: 4 bases; junction bases outside the gene matches: 4. CDR1 and CDR2 from the germline V gene are LNHDA and SQIVND (reference sequence). The CDR3 sequence is 15 residues long. The CDR3 DNA is TGTGCCAGTAGTATAGATCTGAGGGGGCCAGATACGCAGTATTTT. Protein product: CASSIDLRGPDTQYF. The full variable domain, completed using reference TRBV19 and TRBJ2-3, is DGGITQSPKYLFRKEGQNVTLSCEQNLNHDAMYWYRQDPGQGLRLIYYSQIVNDFQKGDIAEGYSVSREKKESFPLTVTSAQKNPTAFYLCASSIDLRGPDTQYFGPGTRLTVL.

The rearrangement joins TRBV30 to TRBJ2-7, with 8 bases lining up with TRBD2. This CDR3 has 14 residues. V shed 6 bases and J 0 bases; nucleotides not matched to a gene: 7. The germline gives CDR1 GTSNPN, CDR2 SVGIG (reference sequence). In DNA, the CDR3 is TGTGCCTGTAAGCGGCGGGGGGACTCCTACGAGCAGTACTTC. This gives the protein CACKRRGDSYEQYF.

This CDR3 reads CASSATPGGERGNTIYF. CDR3 sequence (DNA): TGTGCCAGCAGCGCAACCCCGGGGGGAGAAAGGGGAAACACCATATATTTT. The chain combines TRBV7-9 with TRBJ1-3, with TRBD1 as a possible D gene (5 bases). CDR3 length equals 17 residues. Germline values: CDR1 SEHNR, CDR2 FQNEAQ (reference sequence). Trimming removed 5 bases at V and 4 bases at J, with 21 bases between.

The chain employs TRBV6-6 and TRBJ1-1; D unclear. Between the trimmed V and J ends, which lost 2 bases and 0 bases, there was a span of 4 bases. This CDR3 has 13 residues. Germline V lookup: CDR1 MNHNY, CDR2 SVGAGI (reference sequence). CDR3 region: CASSYEVNTEAFF. The CDR3 DNA reads TGTGCCAGCAGTTACGAAGTGAACACTGAAGCTTTCTTT.

Only one count was recorded for this clone. One junction end does not reproduce the germline sequence, and a read error may be involved. The chain uses TRBV7-7 and TRBJ2-3, with D maybe TRBD1 (5 bases). This CDR3 has 14 amino acids. Germline V gives CDR1 SSHAT, CDR2 FNYEAQ (reference sequence). This CDR3 reads CASSPMTATDTQYF. The CDR3 coding sequence is TGTGCTAGCAGCCCGATGACAGCCACAGATACGCAGTATTTT. Looking up the rest from reference TRBV7-7 and TRBJ2-3 gives the full variable domain: GAGVSQSPRYKVTKRGQDVTLRCDPISSHATLYWYQQALGQGPEFLTYFNYEAQPDKSGLPSDRFSAERPEGSISTLTIQRTEQRDSAMYRCASSPMTATDTQYFGPGTRLTVL.

The chain employs TRBV9 and TRBJ1-5; D unclear. This CDR3 is 14 amino acids long. The V gene lost 0 bases and the J gene lost 0 bases, with 4 bases spanning the gap. Looked up from germline, CDR1 is SGDLS and CDR2 is YYNGEE. In nucleotides, the CDR3 is TGTGCCAGCAGCGTAGGGGATAGCAATCAGCCCCAGCATTTT. This encodes CASSVGDSNQPQHF.

The chain recombines TRBV10-3 with TRBJ1-5; D might be TRBD1 (6 bases). The CDR3 totals 16 residues. The V end was cut by 2 bases, the J end by 9 bases, with 20 bases between. Germline CDR1 and CDR2: ENHRY and SYGVKD. The CDR3 region is CAISEKGGDTGGPQHF. CDR3 bases: TGTGCCATCAGTGAGAAGGGGGGAGACACCGGCGGGCCCCAGCATTTT.

This chain joins TRBV28 and TRBJ1-4; 9 bases line up with TRBD1. CDR1 is MDHEN and CDR2 is SYDVKM in the germline V gene. Trimming cost V 8 bases and J 3 bases; bases outside gene matches: 4. This CDR3 has 14 amino acids. CDR3 protein: CASGTGGSNEKLFF. The CDR3 DNA sequence: TGTGCCAGCGGAACAGGGGGCTCTAATGAAAAACTGTTTTTT.

The chain combines TRBV9 with TRBJ2-2; 12 bases are shared with TRBD1. V was clipped by 4 bases and J by 7 bases; unmatched bases: 8. This CDR3 comprises 16 residues. Germline V lookup: CDR1 SGDLS, CDR2 YYNGEE. The CDR3 here is CASSPRDRGQIGELFF. The CDR3 nucleotides are TGTGCCAGCAGCCCAAGGGACAGGGGGCAGATCGGGGAGCTGTTTTTT.

The gene calls are TRBV2 and TRBJ2-3; the D gene is possibly TRBD2 (6 bases). Trimming removed 3 bases from V and 0 bases from J, with 10 bases in between. Germline V CDR1 and CDR2: SNHLY, FYNNEI. CDR3 length: 15 residues. DNA of the CDR3: TGTGCCAGCAGTGAGGAGGGGTTGAGCACAGATACGCAGTATTTT. Translating gives CASSEEGLSTDTQYF.

V usage is TRBV11-2 and J usage is TRBJ2-7; the D is unclear. The CDR3 totals 15 residues. V was shortened by 1 base and J by 2 bases, with 12 bases between the two germline ends. Germline V gene lookup returns CDR1 SGHAT and CDR2 FQNNGV. CDR3 nucleotide sequence: TGTGCCAGCAGCTTAGGACGCCTGACCCCCTACGAGCAGTACTTC. Translation gives CASSLGRLTPYEQYF.

The CDR3 coding sequence is TGTGCTTATTTGGCTAGCGGGGTTCCGGTGGGGTATTTT. It is translated as CAYLASGVPVGYF. The V and J genes are TRBV6-1 and TRBJ2-3, with 9 bases matching TRBD2. Germline assignment: CDR1 MNHNS and CDR2 SASEGT. This CDR3 spans 13 amino acids.

V gene TRBV19 combines with J gene TRBJ2-3; 9 nucleotides align to TRBD1. J lost 3 bases, V lost 9 bases, and 4 bases had no gene match. Germline V lookup: CDR1 LNHDA, CDR2 SQIVND (reference sequence). This CDR3 has 13 residues. CDR3 sequence reads: CASNGQGTDTQYF. The CDR3 DNA reads as TGTGCCAGCAATGGACAGGGGACAGATACGCAGTATTTT. Based on the CDR3 plus reference TRBV19 and TRBJ2-3, the full variable domain is DGGITQSPKYLFRKEGQNVTLSCEQNLNHDAMYWYRQDPGQGLRLIYYSQIVNDFQKGDIAEGYSVSREKKESFPLTVTSAQKNPTAFYLCASNGQGTDTQYFGPGTRLTVL.

CDR3 sequence (DNA): TGCGCCAGCAGCTTCGTAGGAGCCTACGAGCAGTACTTC. Encoded protein: CASSFVGAYEQYF. This rearrangement joins TRBV5-1 to TRBJ2-7; D is undetermined. The CDR3 length is 13 residues. The germline CDR1 and CDR2 sequences are SGHRS and YFSETQ. V was pared by 2 bases and J by 2 bases, with 8 bases between.